Listed below are T cell receptor beta chains from one sample, sequenced in a study of blood T cell repertoires in COVID-19. The table came from immunoSEQ multiplex PCR; TCRdb's copy has only in-frame clones and leaves some out. The repertoire holds more than 65,000 clones, with 65% to 80% as singletons. The material sequenced was peripheral blood. These receptors all stem from a woman over 75 with active or convalescent COVID-19. Each CDR3 is given with its conserved first and last residue. The D gene is left open where the match is weak. The size entry is marked missing in some rows and otherwise reads once, few, many or a size class.

abundance | j_gene | v_gene | d_gene | CDR3aa | CDR3nt
NA | TRBJ1-6 | TRBV5-6 | NA | CASSSRANSPLHF | TGTGCCAGCAGCTCCAGGGCGAATTCACCCCTCCACTTT
NA | TRBJ1-2 | TRBV29-1 | TRBD1 | CSVTDRVGGYTF | TGCAGCGTTACGGACAGGGTCGGAGGCTACACCTTC
NA | TRBJ1-1 | TRBV6-6 | TRBD1 | CASSTTGEPNTEAFF | TGTGCCAGCAGTACGACAGGGGAACCGAACACTGAAGCTTTCTTT
NA | TRBJ2-7 | TRBV20-1 | TRBD2 | CSASGLAGGVSYEQYF | TGCAGTGCTAGTGGTCTAGCGGGGGGCGTCTCCTACGAGCAGTACTTC
NA | TRBJ2-3 | TRBV3-1/TRBV3-2 | TRBD2 | CASSQLASGGEGDTQYF | TGTGCCAGCAGCCAGTTGGCTAGCGGGGGGGAGGGAGATACGCAGTATTTT
NA | TRBJ2-5 | TRBV28 | NA | CASSFGLRETQYF | TGTGCCAGCAGTTTTGGGCTGCGAGAGACCCAGTACTTC
NA | TRBJ2-7 | TRBV20-1 | NA | CSASNNYEQYF | TGCAGTGCTAGTAACAACTACGAGCAGTACTTC
few | TRBJ1-1 | TRBV5-1 | TRBD1 | CASSLGDRGVTEAFF | TGCGCCAGCAGCTTGGGGGACAGGGGAGTCACTGAAGCTTTCTTT
NA | TRBJ2-3 | TRBV7-9 | NA | CASSLDRAGTDTQYF | TGTGCCAGCAGCTTAGACAGGGCAGGCACAGATACGCAGTATTTT
once | TRBJ2-4 | TRBV7-2 | TRBD1 | CASSLAGTGGGIQYF | TGTGCCAGCAGCTTAGCAGGGACAGGGGGCGGCATTCAGTACTTC
NA | TRBJ2-5 | TRBV29-1 | NA | CSVNGGETQYF | TGCAGCGTTAATGGGGGGGAGACCCAGTACTTC
NA | TRBJ2-1 | TRBV5-5 | TRBD1 | CASSLSARGHSDEQFF | TGTGCCAGCAGCTTGTCCGCCAGGGGGCATTCGGATGAGCAGTTCTTC
few | TRBJ1-6 | TRBV6-5 | TRBD1 | CASSSTGGNSPLHF | TGTGCCAGCAGCTCCACAGGGGGCAATTCACCCCTCCACTTT
NA | TRBJ2-3 | TRBV18 | TRBD2 | CASSPLDSGGITDTQYF | TGTGCCAGCTCACCCTTGGACAGCGGGGGGATCACAGATACGCAGTATTTT
NA | TRBJ2-5 | TRBV12-3/TRBV12-4 | TRBD1 | CASSSGTAETQYF | TGTGCCAGCAGTTCAGGGACAGCGGAGACCCAGTACTTC
NA | TRBJ1-2 | TRBV21-1 | NA | CASSKLGLGGEGYGYTF | TGTGCCAGCAGCAAGCTCGGTCTCGGGGGGGAAGGCTATGGCTACACCTTC
NA | TRBJ2-5 | TRBV18 | TRBD2 | CASSRRLAGGSKETQYF | TGTGCCAGCTCGCGAAGACTAGCGGGGGGGAGTAAAGAGACCCAGTACTTC
once | TRBJ2-3 | TRBV7-3 | NA | CASSLTPGGTDTQYF | TGTGCCAGCAGCTTAACCCCCGGGGGCACAGATACGCAGTATTTT
NA | TRBJ1-6 | TRBV7-2 | TRBD1 | CASSSTGGANSPLHF | TGTGCCAGCAGCTCGACAGGGGGTGCTAATTCACCCCTCCACTTT
NA | TRBJ1-1 | TRBV7-2 | NA | CASSLALIGANTEAFF | TGTGCCAGCAGCTTAGCGCTTATTGGGGCGAACACTGAAGCTTTCTTT
NA | TRBJ2-1 | TRBV18 | TRBD2 | CASSPSREGTNEQFF | TGTGCCAGCTCACCTTCTCGGGAGGGGACAAATGAGCAGTTCTTC
NA | TRBJ1-5 | TRBV4-1 | NA | CASSLNKYQPQHF | TGCGCCAGCAGCCTCAACAAGTATCAGCCCCAGCATTTT
NA | TRBJ1-4 | TRBV5-1 | TRBD1 | CASSRYPGDRGPNEKLFF | TGCGCCAGCAGCAGGTATCCAGGGGACAGGGGTCCAAATGAAAAACTGTTTTTT
few | TRBJ1-2 | TRBV7-8 | NA | CASSLDRAYGYTF | TGTGCCAGCAGCTTGGACAGAGCCTATGGCTACACCTTC
few | TRBJ2-5 | TRBV3-1/TRBV3-2 | NA | CASSQYSEEETQYF | TGTGCCAGCAGCCAGTACTCAGAGGAAGAGACCCAGTACTTC
NA | TRBJ2-6 | TRBV27 | NA | CASSFSLSGANVLTF | TGTGCCAGCAGTTTCTCCTTATCTGGGGCCAACGTCCTGACTTTC
NA | TRBJ2-3 | TRBV5-1 | TRBD1 | CASGQGAQADTQYF | TGCGCCAGCGGACAGGGGGCTCAGGCAGATACGCAGTATTTT
NA | TRBJ2-3 | TRBV28 | TRBD2 | CASSHPSGGTDTDTQYF | TGTGCCAGCAGCCACCCTTCGGGGGGGACCGACACAGATACGCAGTATTTT
NA | TRBJ1-1 | TRBV7-8 | NA | CASSPGPGDTEAFF | TGTGCCAGCAGCCCGGGCCCGGGGGACACTGAAGCTTTCTTT
NA | TRBJ1-4 | TRBV12-3/TRBV12-4 | NA | CASSFEGYEKLFF | TGTGCCAGCAGTTTCGAGGGATATGAAAAACTGTTTTTT
many | TRBJ1-1 | TRBV6-5 | NA | CASSYSWNTEAFF | TGTGCCAGCAGTTACTCCTGGAACACTGAAGCTTTCTTT
NA | TRBJ2-7 | TRBV3-1/TRBV3-2 | NA | CASSQKGSEQYF | TGTGCCAGCAGCCAGAAGGGGTCCGAGCAGTACTTC
few | TRBJ2-7 | TRBV28 | NA | CASSPPRYEQYF | TGTGCCAGCAGTCCACCTCGGTACGAGCAGTACTTC
NA | TRBJ2-3 | TRBV2 | NA | CASRVFGGATDTQYF | TGTGCCAGCAGGGTTTTTGGGGGGGCGACAGATACGCAGTATTTT
once | TRBJ2-5 | TRBV7-6 | TRBD2 | CASSLGGGGQETQYF | TGTGCCAGCAGCTTAGGAGGCGGGGGACAAGAGACCCAGTACTTC
NA | TRBJ2-3 | TRBV19 | NA | CASRGRKGDSSTDTQYF | TGTGCCAGTAGAGGACGCAAAGGGGATTCTAGCACAGATACGCAGTATTTT
once | TRBJ1-5 | TRBV27 | NA | CASRNGGQPQHF | TGTGCCAGCAGAAATGGAGGTCAGCCCCAGCATTTT
NA | TRBJ2-3 | TRBV4-2 | TRBD2 | CASSLRGGASTDTQYF | TGTGCCAGCAGCCTCCGGGGGGGGGCTAGCACAGATACGCAGTATTTT
NA | TRBJ2-5 | TRBV2 | TRBD2 | CASSLAGVQETQYF | TGTGCCAGCAGCCTAGCGGGGGTTCAAGAGACCCAGTACTTC
NA | TRBJ2-1 | TRBV4-3 | TRBD2 | CASSQTGTSGGSEQFF | TGCGCCAGCAGCCAAACCGGGACTAGCGGGGGAAGTGAGCAGTTCTTC
NA | TRBJ1-1 | TRBV7-8 | TRBD1 | CASSLKGQGVSSFF | TGTGCCAGCAGCTTAAAGGGACAGGGGGTGTCTTCTTTCTTT
NA | TRBJ1-2 | TRBV28 | TRBD1 | CASSPPDRDYGYTF | TGTGCCAGCAGTCCCCCGGACAGGGACTATGGCTACACCTTC